These T cell receptor beta chains were read from a single sample in a study of control samples from healthy donors and cancer patients. Profiled with immunoSEQ multiplex PCR; TCRdb holds only in-frame clones, not every one. The sample contains 90,000 or so clones, roughly nine tenths of which appear only once. The specimen sequenced was blood. The receptors shown here come from a woman aged 55-70 years in good health. Both conserved end residues are part of each CDR3. The D gene is left open where the match is weak. Expanded clones get a size class; other rows say once, few or many, or leave the size out.

J,size,V,D,DNA,CDR3
TRBJ2-3,.,TRBV19,.,TGTGCCAGTAGTGCCCCCGAGGGAGATACGCAGTATTTT,CASSAPEGDTQYF
TRBJ1-5,.,TRBV28,.,TGTGCCAGCAGTCCACTCGGGGGTAATCAGCCCCAGCATTTT,CASSPLGGNQPQHF
TRBJ2-7,.,TRBV3-1/TRBV3-2,.,TGTGCCAGCAGCCCGATCCTAGCGTCCCACGAGCAGTACTTC,CASSPILASHEQYF
TRBJ2-1,few,TRBV5-1,TRBD2,TGCGCCAGCAGCTCACCTCTAGCGGCTTTCTCCTACAATGAGCAGTTCTTC,CASSSPLAAFSYNEQFF
TRBJ2-7,.,TRBV10-3,.,TGTGCCATCAGTCAGGGGAGCTCCTACGAGCAGTACTTC,CAISQGSSYEQYF
TRBJ1-2,.,TRBV5-1,.,TGCGCCAGCAGCTTGGCCCCAGGTTCCGGAGGCTACACCTTC,CASSLAPGSGGYTF
TRBJ2-2,few,TRBV7-3,TRBD2,TGTGCCAGCAGCAAACTGACTAGCGGGGGCACCGGGGAGCTGTTTTTT,CASSKLTSGGTGELFF
TRBJ2-7,.,TRBV11-2,.,TGTGCCAGCAGCCCGGAACCTCTGGGCCTTGGATCCTACGAGCAGTACTTC,CASSPEPLGLGSYEQYF
TRBJ2-3,.,TRBV24-1,TRBD2,TGTGCCACCAGTGATGGCGCCGGGACTAGCGGGAGATTTGTAGATACGCAGTATTTT,CATSDGAGTSGRFVDTQYF
TRBJ2-1,.,TRBV29-1,.,TGCAGCACTCTAGGGCAGGGTGGGGATGAGCAGTTCTTC,CSTLGQGGDEQFF
TRBJ1-1,medium-sized,TRBV19,.,TGTGCCAGTAGCACCCCCTGGGGGAACACTGAAGCTTTCTTT,CASSTPWGNTEAFF
TRBJ2-2,.,TRBV5-4,TRBD1,TGTGCCAGCAGCTCGGGACAGTCCACCGGGGAGCTGTTTTTT,CASSSGQSTGELFF
TRBJ1-4,once,TRBV5-5,TRBD1,TGTGCCAGCAGCTTGGCGCTAATGGTGACAGGGGATGAAAAACTGTTTTTT,CASSLALMVTGDEKLFF
TRBJ1-5,.,TRBV18,.,TGTGCCAGCTCACCAGTGCAGGGAGCCAATCAGCCCCAGCATTTT,CASSPVQGANQPQHF
TRBJ2-5,once,TRBV7-2,TRBD2,TGTGCCAGCAGCTCGGGACTATTAGAGACCCAGTACTTC,CASSSGLLETQYF
TRBJ2-2,.,TRBV19,.,TGTGCCAGTAGTAATGGTGGATACGGGGAGCTGTTTTTT,CASSNGGYGELFF
TRBJ1-4,once,TRBV18,.,TGTGCCAGCTCACCCCTGGGTCTTGTGCATAATGAAAAACTGTTTTTT,CASSPLGLVHNEKLFF
TRBJ2-1,.,TRBV9,TRBD2,TGTGCCAGCAGCGTCGGCGGGGGGGCCTACAATGAGCAGTTCTTC,CASSVGGGAYNEQFF
TRBJ2-1,.,TRBV5-1,TRBD1,TGCGCCAGCAGCCCCGGGACAGGTTCCTACAATGAGCAGTTCTTC,CASSPGTGSYNEQFF
TRBJ2-3,.,TRBV3-1/TRBV3-2,.,TGTGCCAGCCGGAGCGGGAGCACAGATACGCAGTATTTT,CASRSGSTDTQYF
TRBJ1-2,.,TRBV7-9,.,TGTGCCAGCAGCTTAGGAACGGCACCGGCTAAGCCCTTC,CASSLGTAPAKPF
TRBJ1-2,.,TRBV6-5,.,TGTGCCAGCACCCGACAGCTTTCTAACTATGGCTACACCTTC,CASTRQLSNYGYTF
TRBJ2-5,.,TRBV18,TRBD1,TGTGCCAGCTCACCACCGATTGAAGGACAGGGTGAGACCCAGTACTTC,CASSPPIEGQGETQYF
TRBJ1-2,.,TRBV6-5,.,TGTGCCACCAGTCACAGGGAAAACTATGGCTACACCTTC,CATSHRENYGYTF
TRBJ2-1,.,TRBV5-1,.,TGCGCCAGCAGCTTGCTCGGGGGCTCCTACAATGAGCAGTTCTTC,CASSLLGGSYNEQFF
TRBJ2-5,.,TRBV3-1/TRBV3-2,TRBD2,TGTGCCAGCAGCTATATGACGGGGGGGGAGACCCAGTACTTC,CASSYMTGGETQYF
TRBJ1-6,.,TRBV19,TRBD1,TGTGCCAGTAGTCCAGCCCAGGGACAGGGGGTTTCACCCCTCCACTTT,CASSPAQGQGVSPLHF
TRBJ2-5,.,TRBV2,TRBD2,TGTGCCAGCAGTGTGAAGCGGGGGAAAGGGGAGACCCAGTACTTC,CASSVKRGKGETQYF
TRBJ1-1,.,TRBV7-9,.,TGTGCCAGCAGCTTCACAGGGTCCCCTGAAGCTTTCTTT,CASSFTGSPEAFF
TRBJ1-1,.,TRBV29-1,.,TGCAGCGTCCAGAGGGGTCAACGGGGGGCCAGCCCAGCTTTCTTT,CSVQRGQRGASPAFF
TRBJ2-5,.,TRBV14,.,TGTGCCAGCAGCCAGTTCCTCCAAGAGACCCAGTACTTC,CASSQFLQETQYF